This T cell receptor beta chain was sequenced in a study of Ad26.COV2.S vaccination and SARS-CoV-2 variants. Overall study findings and caveats: People given the vaccine had a wider spike-specific TCR breadth than placebo recipients did.

This clone has a single count. Its antigen is currently unknown. V was cut by 4 bases and J by 1 base, with 9 bases left in between. The CDR3 spans 14 residues. CDR1 MNHEY and CDR2 SMNVEV come from the germline V gene (reference sequence). Clones were sequenced by immunoSEQ multiplex PCR, and TCRdb holds only the in-frame ones, with some missing. This sample has 350,000 to 400,000 clones, with about nine tenths found just once. Noted treatment: 19 received Ad26.COV2.S at low or high dose, single or two shots; about 5 received placebo; per-sample allocation not given. Specimen acquisition occurred on day 63 following the initial vaccine or placebo injection.

Specimen: peripheral blood, collected in a trial of Ad26.COV2.S vaccine versus placebo. The chain combines TRBV27 with TRBJ2-3; tentative D call: TRBD2 (5 bases). The TCR was taken from a person between 18 and 65 years old who received the Ad26.COV2.S COVID-19 vaccine or a placebo. CDR3 bases: TGTGCCAGCAGTTCCTGGACTCGCACAGATACGCAGTATTTT. This sequence encodes CASSSWTRTDTQYF.